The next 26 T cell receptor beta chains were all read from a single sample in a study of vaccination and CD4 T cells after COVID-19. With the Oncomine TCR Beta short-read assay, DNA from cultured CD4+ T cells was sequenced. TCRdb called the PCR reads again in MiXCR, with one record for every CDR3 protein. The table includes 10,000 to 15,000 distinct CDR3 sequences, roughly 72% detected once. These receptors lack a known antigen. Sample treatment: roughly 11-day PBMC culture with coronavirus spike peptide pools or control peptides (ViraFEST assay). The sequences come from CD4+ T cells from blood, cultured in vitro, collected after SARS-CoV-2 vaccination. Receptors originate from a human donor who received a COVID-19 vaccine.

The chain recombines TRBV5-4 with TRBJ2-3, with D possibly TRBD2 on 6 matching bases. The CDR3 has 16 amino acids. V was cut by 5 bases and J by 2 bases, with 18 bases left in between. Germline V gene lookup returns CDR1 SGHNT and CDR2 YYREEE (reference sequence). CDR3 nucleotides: TGTGCCAGCAGATCTAGCGTCCCTCCCCCCACAGATACGCAGTATTTT. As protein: CASRSSVPPPTDTQYF. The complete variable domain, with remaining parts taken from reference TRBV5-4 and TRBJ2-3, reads ETGVTQSPTHLIKTRGQQVTLRCSSQSGHNTVSWYQQALGQGPQFIFQYYREEENGRGNFPPRFSGLQFPNYSSELNVNALELDDSALYLCASRSSVPPPTDTQYFGPGTRLTVL.

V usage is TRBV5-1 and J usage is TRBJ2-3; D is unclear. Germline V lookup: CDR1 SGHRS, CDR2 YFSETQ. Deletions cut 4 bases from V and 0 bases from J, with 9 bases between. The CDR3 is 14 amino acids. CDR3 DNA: TGCGCCAGCAGCCCCACGGCTAGCACAGATACGCAGTATTTT. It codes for CASSPTASTDTQYF.

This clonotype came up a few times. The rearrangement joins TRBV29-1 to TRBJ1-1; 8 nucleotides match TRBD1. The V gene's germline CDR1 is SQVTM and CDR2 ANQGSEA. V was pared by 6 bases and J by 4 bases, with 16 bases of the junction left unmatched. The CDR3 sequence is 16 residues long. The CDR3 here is CSVRGPDRGWGTEAFF. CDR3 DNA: TGCAGCGTGAGAGGTCCCGACAGGGGTTGGGGCACTGAAGCTTTCTTT.

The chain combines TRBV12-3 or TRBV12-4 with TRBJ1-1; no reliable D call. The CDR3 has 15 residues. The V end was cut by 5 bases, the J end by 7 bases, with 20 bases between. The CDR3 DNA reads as TGTGCCAGCAGTCCAAACGTGCTAAATGGGGATGAAGCTTTCTTT. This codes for CASSPNVLNGDEAFF.

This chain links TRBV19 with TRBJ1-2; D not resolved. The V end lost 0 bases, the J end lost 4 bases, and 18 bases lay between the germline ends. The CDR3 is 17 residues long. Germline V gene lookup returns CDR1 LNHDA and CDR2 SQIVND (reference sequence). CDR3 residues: CASSIDTSRGRTYGYTF. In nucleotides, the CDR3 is TGTGCCAGTAGTATAGACACCAGTCGGGGTCGAACCTATGGCTACACCTTC.

The DNA for the CDR3 is TGCGCCAGCAGCCGCACCGGGACTAGCGGGGTCTACAATGAGCAGTTCTTC. Amino acid sequence: CASSRTGTSGVYNEQFF. The chain has TRBV5-1 and TRBJ2-1, with 13 bases fitting TRBD2. This CDR3 is 17 amino acids long. Trimming took 4 bases from V and 3 from J; bases not matched to a gene: 7. CDR1 is SGHRS and CDR2 is YFSETQ in the germline V gene.

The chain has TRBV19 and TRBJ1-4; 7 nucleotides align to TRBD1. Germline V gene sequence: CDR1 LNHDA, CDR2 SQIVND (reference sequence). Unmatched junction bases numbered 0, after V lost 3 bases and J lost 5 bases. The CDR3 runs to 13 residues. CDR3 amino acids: CASSMDRNEKLFF. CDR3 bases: TGTGCCAGTAGTATGGACAGGAATGAAAAACTGTTTTTT.

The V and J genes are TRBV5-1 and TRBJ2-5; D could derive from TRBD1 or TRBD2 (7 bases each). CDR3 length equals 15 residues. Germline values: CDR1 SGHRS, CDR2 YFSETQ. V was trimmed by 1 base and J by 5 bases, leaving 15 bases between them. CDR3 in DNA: TGCGCCAGCAGCTTGTTGCCGGGGGGACAGGAGACCCAGTACTTC. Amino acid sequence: CASSLLPGGQETQYF.

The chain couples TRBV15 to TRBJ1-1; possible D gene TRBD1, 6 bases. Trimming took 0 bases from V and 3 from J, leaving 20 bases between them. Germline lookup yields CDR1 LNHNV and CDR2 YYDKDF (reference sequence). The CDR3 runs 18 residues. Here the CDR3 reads CATSRDLFGQRGDTEAFF. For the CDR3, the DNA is TGTGCCACCAGCAGAGATCTTTTCGGACAGCGGGGGGACACTGAAGCTTTCTTT.

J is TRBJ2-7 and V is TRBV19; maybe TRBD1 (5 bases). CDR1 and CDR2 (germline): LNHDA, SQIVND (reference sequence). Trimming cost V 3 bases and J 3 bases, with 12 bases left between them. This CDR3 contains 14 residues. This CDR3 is CASSMAPQGYEQYF. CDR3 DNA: TGTGCCAGTAGTATGGCCCCCCAGGGCTACGAGCAGTACTTC.

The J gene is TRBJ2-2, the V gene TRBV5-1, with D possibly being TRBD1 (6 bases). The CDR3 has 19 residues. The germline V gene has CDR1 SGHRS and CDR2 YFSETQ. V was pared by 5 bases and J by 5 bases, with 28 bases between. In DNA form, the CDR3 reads TGCGCCAGCAGGGGACGAAGTTCGACAGGTTCTAGAGGAACCGGGGAGCTGTTTTTT. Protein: CASRGRSSTGSRGTGELFF.

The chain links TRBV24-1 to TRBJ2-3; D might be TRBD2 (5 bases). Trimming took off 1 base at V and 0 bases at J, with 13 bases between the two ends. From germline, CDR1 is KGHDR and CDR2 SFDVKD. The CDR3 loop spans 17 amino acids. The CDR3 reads CATSDLLRGASTDTQYF. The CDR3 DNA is TGTGCCACCAGTGATTTACTCCGGGGTGCTAGCACAGATACGCAGTATTTT.

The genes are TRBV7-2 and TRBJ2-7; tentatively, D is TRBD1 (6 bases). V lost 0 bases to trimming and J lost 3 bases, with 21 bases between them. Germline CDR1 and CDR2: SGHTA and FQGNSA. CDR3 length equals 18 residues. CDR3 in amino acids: CASSLAVPGTTSFYEQYF. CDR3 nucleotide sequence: TGTGCCAGCAGCTTAGCCGTCCCCGGGACAACCTCCTTCTACGAGCAGTACTTC.

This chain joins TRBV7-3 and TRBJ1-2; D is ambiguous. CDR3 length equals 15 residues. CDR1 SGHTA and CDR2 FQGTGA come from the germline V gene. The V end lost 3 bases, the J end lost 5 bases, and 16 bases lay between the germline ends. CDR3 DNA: TGTGCCAGCAGCTTGGGAGGTTCTAGCGCATATGGCTACACCTTC. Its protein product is CASSLGGSSAYGYTF.

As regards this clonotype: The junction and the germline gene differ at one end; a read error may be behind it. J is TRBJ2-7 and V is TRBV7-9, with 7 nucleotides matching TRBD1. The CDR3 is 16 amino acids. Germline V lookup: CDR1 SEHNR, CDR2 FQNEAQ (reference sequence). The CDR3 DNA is TGCGCCAGCAGCCCCGACAGGGTGGGGGACACCTACGAGCAGTACTTC. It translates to CASSPDRVGDTYEQYF.

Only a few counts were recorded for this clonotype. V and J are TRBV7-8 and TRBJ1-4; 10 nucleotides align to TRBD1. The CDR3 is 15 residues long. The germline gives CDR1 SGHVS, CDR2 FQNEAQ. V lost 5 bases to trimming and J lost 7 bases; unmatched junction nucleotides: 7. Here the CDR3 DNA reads TGTGCCAGCAGCATTGTGACAGGGGGCAGTGAAAAACTGTTTTTT. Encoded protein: CASSIVTGGSEKLFF.

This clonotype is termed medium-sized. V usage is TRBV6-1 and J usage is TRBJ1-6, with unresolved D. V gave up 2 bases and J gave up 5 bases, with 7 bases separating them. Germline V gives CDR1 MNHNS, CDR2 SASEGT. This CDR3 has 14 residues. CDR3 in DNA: TGTGCCAGCAGTGAACGGCAGAATAATTCACCCCTCCACTTT. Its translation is CASSERQNNSPLHF.

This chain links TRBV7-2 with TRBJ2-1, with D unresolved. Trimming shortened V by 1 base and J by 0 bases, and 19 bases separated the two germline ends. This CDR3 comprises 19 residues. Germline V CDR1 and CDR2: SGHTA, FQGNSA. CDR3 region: CASSLGPFIERSSYNEQFF. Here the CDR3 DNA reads TGTGCCAGCAGCTTAGGCCCTTTTATTGAGCGTAGCTCCTACAATGAGCAGTTCTTC.

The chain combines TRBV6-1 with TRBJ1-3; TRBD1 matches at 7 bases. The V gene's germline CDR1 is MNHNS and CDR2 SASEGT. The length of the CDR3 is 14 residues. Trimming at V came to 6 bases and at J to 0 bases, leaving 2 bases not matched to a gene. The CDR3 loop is CASSSGGSGNTIYF. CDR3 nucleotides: TGTGCCAGCAGCTCAGGGGGCTCTGGAAACACCATATATTTT.

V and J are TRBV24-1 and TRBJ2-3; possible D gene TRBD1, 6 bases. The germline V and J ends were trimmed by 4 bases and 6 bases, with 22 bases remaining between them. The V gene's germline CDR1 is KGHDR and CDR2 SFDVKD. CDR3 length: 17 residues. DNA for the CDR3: TGTGCCACCAGTGACCCAGGGGCCTCCGACCACAGGGATACGCAGTATTTT. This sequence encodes CATSDPGASDHRDTQYF.

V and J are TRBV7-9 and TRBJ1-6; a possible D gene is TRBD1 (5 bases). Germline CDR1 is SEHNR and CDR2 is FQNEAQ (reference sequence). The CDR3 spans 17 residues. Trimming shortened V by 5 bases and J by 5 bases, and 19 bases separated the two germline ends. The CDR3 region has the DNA TGTGCCAGCAGCCCTGGTGGGGACTGGTTCAATAATTCACCCCTCCACTTT. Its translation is CASSPGGDWFNNSPLHF.

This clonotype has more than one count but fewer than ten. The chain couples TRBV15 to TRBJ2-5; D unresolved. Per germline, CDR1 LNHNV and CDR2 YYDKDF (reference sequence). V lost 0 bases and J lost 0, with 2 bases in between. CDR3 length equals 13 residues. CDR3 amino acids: CATSRDDQETQYF. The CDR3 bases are TGTGCCACCAGCAGAGATGACCAAGAGACCCAGTACTTC.

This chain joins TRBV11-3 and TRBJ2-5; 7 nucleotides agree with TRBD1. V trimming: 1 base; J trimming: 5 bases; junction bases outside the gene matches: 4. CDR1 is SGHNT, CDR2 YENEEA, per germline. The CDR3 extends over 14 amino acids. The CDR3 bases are TGTGCCAGCAGCTTAGTGACCAGGGGGGAGACCCAGTACTTC. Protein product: CASSLVTRGETQYF.

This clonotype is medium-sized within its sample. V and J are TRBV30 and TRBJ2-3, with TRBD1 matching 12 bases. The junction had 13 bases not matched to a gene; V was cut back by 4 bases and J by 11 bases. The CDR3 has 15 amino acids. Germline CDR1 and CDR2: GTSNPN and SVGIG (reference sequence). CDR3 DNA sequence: TGTGCCTGGACCGGTTCGGGGGACAGGGGGCAGAAGCAGTATTTT. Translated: CAWTGSGDRGQKQYF.

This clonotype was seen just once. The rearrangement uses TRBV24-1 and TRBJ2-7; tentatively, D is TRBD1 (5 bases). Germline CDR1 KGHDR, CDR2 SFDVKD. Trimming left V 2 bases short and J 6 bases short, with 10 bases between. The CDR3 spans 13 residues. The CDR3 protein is CATSDYQGSEQYF. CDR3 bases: TGTGCCACCAGTGATTACCAGGGTTCCGAGCAGTACTTC.

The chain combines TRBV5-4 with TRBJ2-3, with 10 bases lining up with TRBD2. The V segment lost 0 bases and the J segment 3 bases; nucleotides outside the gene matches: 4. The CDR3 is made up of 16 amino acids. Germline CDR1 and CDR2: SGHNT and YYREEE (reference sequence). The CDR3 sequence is CASSLVAGGQTDTQYF. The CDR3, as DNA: TGTGCCAGCAGCTTGGTAGCGGGGGGCCAAACAGATACGCAGTATTTT.